The 16 T cell receptor beta chains presented below share a single source sample, sequenced in a study of T cell responses to AZD1222 COVID-19 vaccine. Repertoires were generated with immunoSEQ multiplex PCR, while TCRdb's copy carries only in-frame clones and drops some. Of 80,000 to 100,000 clones in the sample, about 88% were seen once. This specimen was peripheral blood, taken on day 0 of AZD1222 vaccination. All receptors derive from an adult in good health.

The chain links TRBV29-1 to TRBJ1-4; D may be TRBD1 (6 bases). With 5 bases removed from V and 8 bases from J, the gap between germline ends came to 12 bases. This CDR3 has 12 residues. Germline CDR1 SQVTM, CDR2 ANQGSEA. CDR3 protein: CSVSTGREKLFF. The DNA for the CDR3 is TGCAGCGTTTCGACAGGAAGAGAAAAACTGTTTTTT. Based on the CDR3 plus reference TRBV29-1 and TRBJ1-4, the full variable domain is SAVISQKPSRDICQRGTSLTIQCQVDSQVTMMFWYRQQPGQSLTLIATANQGSEATYESGFVIDKFPISRPNLTFSTLTVSNMSPEDSSIYLCSVSTGREKLFFGSGTQLSVL.

The chain couples TRBV30 to TRBJ2-3; D gene ambiguous. Germline CDR1 is GTSNPN and CDR2 is SVGIG (reference sequence). Trimming stripped 1 base from V and 4 bases from J, with 9 bases between. This CDR3 contains 13 residues. The CDR3 sequence is CAWSGTTSDTQYF. CDR3 sequence (DNA): TGTGCCTGGAGTGGGACCACGTCAGATACGCAGTATTTT.

The chain is built from TRBV13 and TRBJ1-2; D is perhaps TRBD1 (6 bases). The CDR3 is 19 amino acids. V was pared by 6 bases and J by 7 bases, with 33 bases between. Germline V gene lookup returns CDR1 PRHDT and CDR2 FYEKMQ (reference sequence). The CDR3 is CASRAYNRIMPDSDLGYTF. CDR3 DNA: TGTGCCAGCAGAGCTTACAATCGCATCATGCCGGACAGCGACCTTGGCTACACCTTC.

Here the CDR3 reads CASSPRDLYSYEQYF. CDR3 sequence (DNA): TGTGCCAGCAGCCCCCGCGACTTGTACTCCTACGAGCAGTACTTC. The V call is TRBV3-1 (or the pseudogene TRBV3-2), the J call TRBJ2-7; D unresolved. This CDR3 is built from 15 residues. Germline lookup yields CDR1 LGHDT and CDR2 YNNKEL (reference sequence). Trimming pared 4 bases from V and 0 bases from J, leaving 13 bases between.

The rearrangement links TRBV7-8 to TRBJ2-2; a possible D gene is TRBD1 (5 bases). CDR1 SGHVS and CDR2 FQNEAQ come from the germline V gene. This CDR3 region has 14 residues. V was shortened by 5 bases and J by 5 bases, with 12 bases between the two germline ends. The CDR3: CASSVTRGTGELFF. The CDR3 region has the DNA TGTGCCAGCAGCGTCACAAGGGGTACCGGGGAGCTGTTTTTT.

V gene TRBV5-1 combines with J gene TRBJ2-1, with 10 bases aligning to TRBD2. The V and J ends lost 2 bases and 5 bases, in that order; junction bases with no gene match: 10. The CDR3 extends over 17 amino acids. Looked up from germline, CDR1 is SGHRS and CDR2 is YFSETQ. CDR3: CASSLSTGTSVDNEQFF. The DNA of the CDR3 is TGCGCCAGCAGCTTATCTACGGGGACTAGCGTCGACAATGAGCAGTTCTTC.

This clone was detected only once. This chain links TRBV7-2 with TRBJ1-1; no clear D. V was clipped by 0 bases and J by 3 bases, with 8 bases between them. The germline V gene encodes CDR1 SGHTA and CDR2 FQGNSA. This CDR3 contains 14 residues. CDR3 in amino acids: CASSLAIRDTEAFF. In nucleotides, the CDR3 is TGTGCCAGCAGCTTAGCGATAAGGGACACTGAAGCTTTCTTT.

This clone was seen only a few times. The chain has TRBV7-2 and TRBJ2-2; 11 positions agree with TRBD2. There are 17 residues in the CDR3. Germline V CDR1 and CDR2: SGHTA, FQGNSA. The trim removed 3 bases at V and 1 base at J, leaving 4 bases unmatched. The CDR3 protein is CASSLRLAGLNTGELFF. The CDR3 DNA sequence: TGTGCCAGCAGCTTGCGACTAGCGGGGCTGAACACCGGGGAGCTGTTTTTT.

The chain recombines TRBV29-1 with TRBJ2-7; the D gene is possibly TRBD1 (6 bases). From germline, CDR1 is SQVTM and CDR2 ANQGSEA. Trimming stripped 1 base from V and 2 bases from J, with 9 bases between. There are 13 residues in the CDR3. CDR3 residues: CSVEGGDTYEQYF. DNA for the CDR3: TGCAGCGTTGAAGGAGGGGACACCTACGAGCAGTACTTC.

The V and J genes are TRBV19 and TRBJ1-6; possibly TRBD1 for D (5 bases). Trimming stripped 8 bases from V and 7 bases from J, with 12 bases between. CDR3 length: 13 residues. Germline V gives CDR1 LNHDA, CDR2 SQIVND (reference sequence). CDR3 sequence reads: CASSLGRNSPLHF. In nucleotides, the CDR3 is TGTGCCAGTTCGCTGGGGCGAAATTCACCCCTCCACTTT.

This CDR3 reads CAWSPSGGGETQYF. The CDR3, as DNA: TGTGCCTGGAGTCCTAGCGGGGGCGGTGAGACCCAGTACTTC. This rearrangement joins TRBV30 to TRBJ2-5; 10 bases match TRBD2. V gave up 2 bases and J gave up 5 bases; unmatched junction bases: 5. The CDR3 is made up of 14 amino acids. In germline, CDR1 is GTSNPN, CDR2 SVGIG (reference sequence). Combining the CDR3 with reference TRBV30 and TRBJ2-5 gives the whole variable domain SQTIHQWPATLVQPVGSPLSLECTVEGTSNPNLYWYRQAAGRGLQLLFYSVGIGQISSEVPQNLSASRPQDRQFILSSKKLLLSDSGFYLCAWSPSGGGETQYFGPGTRLLVL.

V gene TRBV30 combines with J gene TRBJ1-1; weak D call: TRBD1 (5 bases). Looked up from germline, CDR1 is GTSNPN and CDR2 is SVGIG (reference sequence). CDR3 length: 15 amino acids. The V and J ends lost 5 bases and 11 bases respectively, with 27 bases between them. CDR3 coding DNA: TGTGCCTGGGGAGAAGGGGCGCAGGGAAGTTCGAGGGCTTTCTTT. It is translated as CAWGEGAQGSSRAFF.

This chain connects TRBV7-2 to TRBJ2-6; TRBD1 aligns across 10 bases. After removal of 1 base from V and 4 bases from J, the junction contained 10 bases not matched to a gene. From germline, CDR1 is SGHTA and CDR2 FQGNSA. This CDR3 has 19 residues. DNA of the CDR3: TGTGCCAGCAGCTTAGATGGGACAGGGGCGCCCACCGGGGCCAACGTCCTGACTTTC. Its translation is CASSLDGTGAPTGANVLTF.

This clone is a singleton in its sample. CDR3 amino acids: CALSSGGETQYF. The CDR3 DNA follows: TGTGCCTTATCCTCAGGGGGGGAGACCCAGTACTTC. The rearrangement links TRBV30 to TRBJ2-5, with D maybe TRBD1 (7 bases). CDR3 length equals 12 residues. CDR1 is GTSNPN and CDR2 is SVGIG in the germline V gene (reference sequence). V lost 7 bases to trimming and J lost 5 bases, with 14 bases between them.

The chain recombines TRBV29-1 with TRBJ2-7; the match to TRBD1 covers 10 bases. The CDR3 is 12 amino acids. Looked up from germline, CDR1 is SQVTM and CDR2 is ANQGSEA. The junction had 5 bases not matched to a gene; V was cut back by 6 bases and J by 6 bases. The CDR3 DNA reads as TGCAGCGTCGGGACAGGGGACGGCGAGCAGTACTTC. This encodes CSVGTGDGEQYF.

The chain uses TRBV4-1 and TRBJ2-3, with 9 bases matching TRBD2. The V and J ends lost 0 bases and 4 bases, in that order; junction bases with no gene match: 2. Germline CDR1 reads MGHRA; CDR2 reads YSYEKL. This CDR3 is 15 amino acids long. The chain's CDR3 is CASSQEAGGPDTQYF. The CDR3 DNA reads as TGCGCCAGCAGCCAAGAGGCGGGGGGGCCAGATACGCAGTATTTT.